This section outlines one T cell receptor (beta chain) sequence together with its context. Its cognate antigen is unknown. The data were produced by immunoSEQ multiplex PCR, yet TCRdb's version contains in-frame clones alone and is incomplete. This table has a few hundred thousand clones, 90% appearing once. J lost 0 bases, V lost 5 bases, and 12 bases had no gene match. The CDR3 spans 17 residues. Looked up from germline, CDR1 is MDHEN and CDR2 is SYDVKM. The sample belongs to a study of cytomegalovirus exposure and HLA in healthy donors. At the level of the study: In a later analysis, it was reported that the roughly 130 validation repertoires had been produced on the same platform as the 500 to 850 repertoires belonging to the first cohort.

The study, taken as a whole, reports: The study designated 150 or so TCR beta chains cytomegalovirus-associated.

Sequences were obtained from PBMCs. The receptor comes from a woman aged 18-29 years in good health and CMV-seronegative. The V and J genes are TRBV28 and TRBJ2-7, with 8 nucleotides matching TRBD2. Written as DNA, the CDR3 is TGTGCCAGCAGTCCCATTTTAGGAGCGGGGGCCTCCTACGAGCAGTACGTC. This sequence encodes CASSPILGAGASYEQYV.